These 10 T cell receptor beta chains share one sample of origin, sequenced in a study of radiotherapy plus CTLA-4 blockade in lung cancer. Method: immunoSEQ multiplex PCR; TCRdb's copy keeps in-frame clones and lacks some. The sample has about 88,000 clones, roughly 78% seen once. The sequencing used peripheral blood, collected from a patient treated with radiotherapy plus ipilimumab. These receptors were taken from a human donor with non-small cell lung cancer that progressed on radiotherapy plus ipilimumab.

This sequence joins TRBV7-6 and TRBJ2-1; maybe TRBD2 (5 bases). The CDR3 is made up of 15 amino acids. Germline CDR1 is SGHVS and CDR2 is FNYEAQ. V lost 3 bases and J lost 1, with 10 bases in between. In nucleotides, the CDR3 is TGTGCCAGCAGCTTGAGGGAGTATTCCTACAATGAGCAGTTCTTC. It specifies CASSLREYSYNEQFF.

V gene TRBV5-5 combines with J gene TRBJ1-5, with D maybe TRBD1 (6 bases). Trimming cost V 3 bases and J 5 bases, with 18 bases left between them. The length of the CDR3 is 16 residues. Germline assignment: CDR1 SGHKS and CDR2 YYEKEE (reference sequence). In nucleotides, the CDR3 is TGTGCCAGCAGCTCCACGCTGACAGGCACTCATCAGCCCCAGCATTTT. Its protein is CASSSTLTGTHQPQHF.

The chain is built from TRBV7-9 and TRBJ2-1; D unresolved. Germline CDR1 is SEHNR and CDR2 is FQNEAQ (reference sequence). V lost 1 base to trimming and J lost 7 bases, with 8 bases between them. The CDR3 loop spans 13 amino acids. For the CDR3, the DNA is TGTGCCAGCAGCTTAGAATGGCGGAATGAGCAGTTCTTC. This translates into CASSLEWRNEQFF.

The gene calls are TRBV5-1 and TRBJ1-2, with a tentative D call TRBD1 (5 bases). The CDR3 spans 13 residues. V was cut by 0 bases and J by 6 bases, with 9 bases left in between. Germline lookup yields CDR1 SGHRS and CDR2 YFSETQ. The CDR3 DNA is TGCGCCAGCAGCTTGGGAGGGGACCATGGCTACACCTTC. Encoded protein: CASSLGGDHGYTF. The full variable domain, rest sourced from reference TRBV5-1 and TRBJ1-2, is KAGVTQTPRYLIKTRGQQVTLSCSPISGHRSVSWYQQTPGQGLQFLFEYFSETQRNKGNFPGRFSGRQFSNSRSEMNVSTLELGDSALYLCASSLGGDHGYTFGSGTRLTVV.

The V gene is TRBV15, the J gene TRBJ2-4; D is possibly TRBD1 or TRBD2 (5 bases each). Trimming removed 0 bases from V and 12 bases from J, with 15 bases in between. This CDR3 comprises 14 residues. Germline V gene lookup returns CDR1 LNHNV and CDR2 YYDKDF (reference sequence). CDR3 nucleotide sequence: TGTGCCACCAGCAGAGATTTAGGGGACCCCTCTCAGTACTTC. As protein: CATSRDLGDPSQYF.

This clone was counted once. The chain combines TRBV6-1 with TRBJ2-1; unclear D gene. The CDR3 sequence is 12 residues long. CDR1 and CDR2 from the germline V gene are MNHNS and SASEGT. Trimming cost V 3 bases and J 6 bases, with 6 bases left between them. CDR3 sequence (DNA): TGTGCCAGCAGTGAGATAGGCAATGAGCAGTTCTTC. This codes for CASSEIGNEQFF.

V and J are TRBV4-3 and TRBJ1-2, with a weak D call TRBD1 (5 bases). Germline assignment: CDR1 LGHNA and CDR2 YSLEER. The CDR3 is made up of 14 amino acids. Trimming removed 0 bases at V and 7 bases at J, with 12 bases between. The CDR3 DNA reads TGCGCCAGCAGCCAAGATCTGAGGGGTCTTGGCTACACCTTC. Its translation is CASSQDLRGLGYTF.

V is TRBV6-1 and J is TRBJ2-1, with TRBD2 matching over 7 bases. There are 14 residues in the CDR3. V trimming: 5 bases; J trimming: 3 bases; junction bases outside the gene matches: 4. CDR1 is MNHNS, CDR2 SASEGT, per germline. CDR3 residues: CASSRVAGYNEQFF. DNA of the CDR3: TGTGCCAGCAGTCGGGTAGCGGGCTACAATGAGCAGTTCTTC.

This chain uses TRBV5-5 with TRBJ1-3; no definite D call. Trimming took 0 bases from V and 0 from J, leaving 10 bases between them. Germline CDR1 reads SGHKS; CDR2 reads YYEKEE (reference sequence). The CDR3 is 16 amino acids. As DNA, the CDR3 is TGTGCCAGCAGCTTGGCACCAGGAGGCTCTGGAAACACCATATATTTT. This codes for CASSLAPGGSGNTIYF.

This clone was seen once. This chain links TRBV9 with TRBJ2-3, with 8 bases aligning to TRBD2. There are 15 residues in the CDR3. CDR1 and CDR2 (germline): SGDLS, YYNGEE. The junction had 5 bases not matched to a gene; V was cut back by 4 bases and J by 1 base. As DNA, the CDR3 is TGTGCCAGCAGCCCCTGGCGGGGGGGCACAGATACGCAGTATTTT. It translates to CASSPWRGGTDTQYF.